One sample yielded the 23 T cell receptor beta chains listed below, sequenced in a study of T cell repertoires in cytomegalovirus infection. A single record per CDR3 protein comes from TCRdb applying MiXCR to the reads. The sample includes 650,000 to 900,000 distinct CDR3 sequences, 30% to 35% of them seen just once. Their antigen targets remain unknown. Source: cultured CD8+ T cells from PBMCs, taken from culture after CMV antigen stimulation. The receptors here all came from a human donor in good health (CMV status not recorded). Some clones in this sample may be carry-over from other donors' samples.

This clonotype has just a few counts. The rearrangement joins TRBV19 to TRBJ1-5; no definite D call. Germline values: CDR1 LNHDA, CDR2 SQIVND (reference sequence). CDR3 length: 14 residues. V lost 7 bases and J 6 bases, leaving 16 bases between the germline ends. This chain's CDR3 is CASNLRWSGQPQHF. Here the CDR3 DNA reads TGTGCCAGTAATCTCCGTTGGTCGGGTCAGCCCCAGCATTTT.

The CDR3, as DNA: TGCGCCAGCAGCCGAACAGGGAGCGGCACCGGGGAGCTGTTTTTT. Amino acid sequence: CASSRTGSGTGELFF. The genes are TRBV4-1 and TRBJ2-2; maybe TRBD1 (6 bases). CDR3 length: 15 amino acids. V was trimmed by 4 bases and J by 4 bases, leaving 13 bases between them. CDR1 is MGHRA and CDR2 is YSYEKL in the germline V gene.

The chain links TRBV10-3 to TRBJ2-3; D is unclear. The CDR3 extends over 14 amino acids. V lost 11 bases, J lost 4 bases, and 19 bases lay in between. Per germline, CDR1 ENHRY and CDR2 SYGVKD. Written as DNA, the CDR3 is TGTGCCGCCGAGTCGGGCTCTATCGCAGATACGCAGTATTTT. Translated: CAAESGSIADTQYF.

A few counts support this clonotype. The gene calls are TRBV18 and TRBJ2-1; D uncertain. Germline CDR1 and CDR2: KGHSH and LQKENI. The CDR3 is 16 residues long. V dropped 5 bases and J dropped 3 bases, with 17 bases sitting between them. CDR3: CASSNNPPEIYNEQFF. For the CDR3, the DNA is TGTGCCAGCTCAAATAACCCTCCGGAGATCTACAATGAGCAGTTCTTC.

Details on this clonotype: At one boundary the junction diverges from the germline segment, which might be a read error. This CDR3 reads CASSYSIQGAYEQYF. The CDR3 region has the DNA TGTGCCAGCAGTTACTCGATACAGGGGGCCTACGAACAGTACTTC. This rearrangement joins TRBV6-5 to TRBJ2-7; 9 bases fit TRBD1. Germline assignment: CDR1 MNHEY and CDR2 SVGAGI. The CDR3 loop spans 15 amino acids.

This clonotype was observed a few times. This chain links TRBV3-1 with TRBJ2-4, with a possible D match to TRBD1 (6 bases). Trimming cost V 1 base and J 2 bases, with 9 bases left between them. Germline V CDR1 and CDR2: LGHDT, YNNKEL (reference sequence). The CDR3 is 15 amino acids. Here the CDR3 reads CASSQATGSKNIQYF. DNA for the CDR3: TGTGCCAGCAGCCAAGCCACAGGGTCCAAAAACATTCAGTACTTC.

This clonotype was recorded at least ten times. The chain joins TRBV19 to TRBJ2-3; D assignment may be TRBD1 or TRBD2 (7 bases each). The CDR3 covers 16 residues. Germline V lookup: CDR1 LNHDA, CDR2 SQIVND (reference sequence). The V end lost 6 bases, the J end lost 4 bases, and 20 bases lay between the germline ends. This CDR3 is CASRGRAGGVADTQYF. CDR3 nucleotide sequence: TGTGCCAGTAGGGGGAGGGCAGGGGGGGTCGCAGATACGCAGTATTTT.

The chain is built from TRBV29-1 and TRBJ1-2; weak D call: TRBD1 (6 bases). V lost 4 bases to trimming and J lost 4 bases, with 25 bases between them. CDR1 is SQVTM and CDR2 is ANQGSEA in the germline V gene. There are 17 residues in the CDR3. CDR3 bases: TGCAGCGTTGCCCGTTCTGGACAGATACTTCAGACCTATGGCTACACCTTC. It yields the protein CSVARSGQILQTYGYTF.

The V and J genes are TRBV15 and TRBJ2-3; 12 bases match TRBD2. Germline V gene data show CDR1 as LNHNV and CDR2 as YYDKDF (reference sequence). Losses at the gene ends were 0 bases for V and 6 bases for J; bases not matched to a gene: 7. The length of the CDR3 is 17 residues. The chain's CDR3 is CATSRELAGGPSDTQYF. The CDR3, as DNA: TGTGCCACCAGCAGAGAACTAGCGGGGGGCCCCTCCGATACGCAGTATTTT.

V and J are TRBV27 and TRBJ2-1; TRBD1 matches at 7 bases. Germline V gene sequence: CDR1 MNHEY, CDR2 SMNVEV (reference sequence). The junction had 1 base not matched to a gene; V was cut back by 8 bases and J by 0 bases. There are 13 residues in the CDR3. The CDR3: CASWTGSYNEQFF. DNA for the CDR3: TGTGCCAGCTGGACAGGCTCCTACAATGAGCAGTTCTTC.

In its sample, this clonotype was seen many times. CDR3 loop: CASSSRGRWDIQYF. Written as DNA, the CDR3 is TGTGCCAGCAGCTCGCGGGGCAGGTGGGACATTCAGTACTTC. The V and J genes are TRBV7-2 and TRBJ2-4, with a tentative D call TRBD2 (6 bases). The length of the CDR3 is 14 residues. V gave up 4 bases and J gave up 8 bases, with 15 bases separating them. CDR1 and CDR2 (germline): SGHTA, FQGNSA.

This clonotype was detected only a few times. The CDR3 region is CASSYSLASTGELFF. Written as DNA, the CDR3 is TGTGCCAGCAGTTACAGCCTAGCGAGCACCGGGGAGCTGTTTTTT. The chain combines TRBV6-5 with TRBJ2-2, with TRBD2 as a possible D gene (6 bases). Germline assignment: CDR1 MNHEY and CDR2 SVGAGI. This CDR3 is built from 15 residues. V lost 2 bases to trimming and J lost 4 bases, with 11 bases between them.

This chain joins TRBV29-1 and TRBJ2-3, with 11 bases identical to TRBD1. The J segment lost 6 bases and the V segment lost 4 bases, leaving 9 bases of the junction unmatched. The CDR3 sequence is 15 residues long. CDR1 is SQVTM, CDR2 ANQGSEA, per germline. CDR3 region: CSVAPGTGGDDTQYF. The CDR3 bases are TGCAGCGTTGCCCCCGGGACAGGGGGAGACGATACGCAGTATTTT.

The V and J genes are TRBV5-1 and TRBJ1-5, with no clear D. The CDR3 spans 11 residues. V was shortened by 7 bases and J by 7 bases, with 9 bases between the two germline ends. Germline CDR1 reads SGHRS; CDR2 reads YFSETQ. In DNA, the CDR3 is TGCGCCAGCCGGTTGTTCCAGCCCCAGCATTTT. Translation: CASRLFQPQHF.

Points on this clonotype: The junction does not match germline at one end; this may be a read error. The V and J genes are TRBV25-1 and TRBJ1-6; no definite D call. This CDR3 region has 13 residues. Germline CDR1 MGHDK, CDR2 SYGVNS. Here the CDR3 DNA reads TGTGCCAGCAGTGAATCCTTTAATTCACCCCTCCACTTT. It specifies CASSESFNSPLHF.

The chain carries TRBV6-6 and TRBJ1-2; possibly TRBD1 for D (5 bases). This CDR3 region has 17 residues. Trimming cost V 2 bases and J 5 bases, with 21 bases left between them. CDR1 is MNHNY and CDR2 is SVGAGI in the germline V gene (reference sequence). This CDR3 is CASSYTNRDLIQYGYTF. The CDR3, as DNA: TGTGCCAGCAGTTACACAAACCGGGACCTCATCCAATATGGCTACACCTTC.

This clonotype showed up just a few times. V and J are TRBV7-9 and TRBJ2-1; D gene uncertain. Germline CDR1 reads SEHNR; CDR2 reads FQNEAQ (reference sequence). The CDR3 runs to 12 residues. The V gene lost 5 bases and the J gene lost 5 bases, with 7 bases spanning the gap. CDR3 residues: CASSHTNNEQFF. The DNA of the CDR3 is TGTGCCAGCAGCCACACTAACAATGAGCAGTTCTTC.

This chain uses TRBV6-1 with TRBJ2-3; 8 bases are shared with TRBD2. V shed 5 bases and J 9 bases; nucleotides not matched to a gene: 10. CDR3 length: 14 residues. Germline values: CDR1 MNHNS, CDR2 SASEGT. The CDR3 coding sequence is TGTGCCAGCAGTTACGATCGGGAGCGGGGGACGCAGTATTTT. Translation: CASSYDRERGTQYF.

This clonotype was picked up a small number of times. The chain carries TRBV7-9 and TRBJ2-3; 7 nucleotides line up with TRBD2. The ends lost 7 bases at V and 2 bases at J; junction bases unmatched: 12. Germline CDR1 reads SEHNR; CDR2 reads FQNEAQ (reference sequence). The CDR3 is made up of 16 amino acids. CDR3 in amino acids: CASTHTTSANTDTQYF. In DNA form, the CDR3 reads TGTGCCAGCACCCATACCACTAGCGCCAACACAGATACGCAGTATTTT.

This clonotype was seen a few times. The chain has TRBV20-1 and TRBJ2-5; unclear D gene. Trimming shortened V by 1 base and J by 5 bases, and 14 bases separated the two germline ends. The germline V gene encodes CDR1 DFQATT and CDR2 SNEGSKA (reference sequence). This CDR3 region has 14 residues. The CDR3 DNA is TGCAGTGCTAGAGTTAACTGGCGTGGGGAGACCCAGTACTTC. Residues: CSARVNWRGETQYF.

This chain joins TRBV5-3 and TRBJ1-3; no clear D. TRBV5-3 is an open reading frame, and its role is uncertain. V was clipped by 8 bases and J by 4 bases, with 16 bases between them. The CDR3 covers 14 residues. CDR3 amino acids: CASSPPAGGNTIYF. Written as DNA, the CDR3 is TGTGCCAGCAGCCCCCCGGCAGGCGGAAACACCATATATTTT.

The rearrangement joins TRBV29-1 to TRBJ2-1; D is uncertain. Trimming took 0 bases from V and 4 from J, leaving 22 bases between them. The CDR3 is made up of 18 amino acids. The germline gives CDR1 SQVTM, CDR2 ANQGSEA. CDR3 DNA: TGCAGCGTTGAAGATGAGGCCCTTCAGCTGCTTAGTTACAATGAGCAGTTCTTC. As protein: CSVEDEALQLLSYNEQFF.

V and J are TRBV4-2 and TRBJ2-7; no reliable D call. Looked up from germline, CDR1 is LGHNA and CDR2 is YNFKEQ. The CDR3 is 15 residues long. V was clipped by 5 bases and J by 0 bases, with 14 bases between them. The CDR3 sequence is CASSTTTASSYEQYF. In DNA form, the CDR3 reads TGTGCCAGCAGCACAACGACCGCTAGCTCCTACGAGCAGTACTTC.